The next 30 T cell receptor beta chains were all read from a single sample in a study of cytomegalovirus exposure and HLA in healthy donors. PCR primers comprised 60 Vbeta and 13 Jbeta primers. Profiled with immunoSEQ multiplex PCR; TCRdb holds only in-frame clones, not every one. Of about 100,000 clones listed, 60% to 75% are singletons. The material sequenced was PBMCs. The receptor set was obtained from a woman in her forties in good health and CMV-seronegative.

This chain connects TRBV28 to TRBJ2-1, with TRBD2 matching 8 bases. After removal of 1 base from V and 6 bases from J, the junction contained 5 bases not matched to a gene. This CDR3 region has 15 residues. Germline CDR1 MDHEN, CDR2 SYDVKM. The CDR3 DNA reads TGTGCCAGCAGTTTATTAGCGGGACATTCCAATGAGCAGTTCTTC. It encodes CASSLLAGHSNEQFF.

The J gene is TRBJ1-1, the V gene TRBV6-5, with TRBD1 as a possible D gene (5 bases). Germline CDR1 reads MNHEY; CDR2 reads SVGAGI. The CDR3 covers 13 residues. Trimming cost V 2 bases and J 4 bases, with 8 bases left between them. The DNA of the CDR3 is TGTGCCAGCAGTTACGGGGGGAGCACTGAAGCTTTCTTT. It encodes CASSYGGSTEAFF.

The rearrangement uses TRBV9 and TRBJ1-2; a possible D gene is TRBD1 (6 bases). Per the germline V gene, CDR1 is SGDLS and CDR2 is YYNGEE. The germline V and J ends were trimmed by 4 bases and 6 bases, with 16 bases remaining between them. The CDR3 sequence is 14 residues long. The DNA for the CDR3 is TGTGCCAGCAGCCCTGGCGGGGGGGCCCATGGCTACACCTTC. Protein sequence: CASSPGGGAHGYTF.

The rearrangement links TRBV6-1 to TRBJ2-2; 7 bases are a match to TRBD2. Trimming took 4 bases from V and 4 from J; bases not matched to a gene: 12. The CDR3 consists of 17 residues. Germline CDR1 MNHNS, CDR2 SASEGT. The CDR3 region is CASSASSGRGFTGELFF. CDR3 nucleotides: TGTGCCAGCAGTGCCTCCAGCGGGCGGGGGTTCACCGGGGAGCTGTTTTTT.

The chain carries TRBV7-8 and TRBJ2-5; 8 nucleotides line up with TRBD2. The ends lost 5 bases at V and 2 bases at J; junction bases unmatched: 7. The CDR3 sequence is 15 residues long. From germline, CDR1 is SGHVS and CDR2 FQNEAQ. The CDR3 region is CASSLGVAGQETQYF. The CDR3 DNA is TGTGCCAGCAGCCTAGGAGTAGCGGGACAAGAGACCCAGTACTTC.

The rearrangement links TRBV28 to TRBJ1-2; D unresolved. Trimming took 8 bases from V and 9 from J, leaving 25 bases between them. There are 15 residues in the CDR3. Germline V gives CDR1 MDHEN, CDR2 SYDVKM. The CDR3 sequence is CASHPSLGGWDSYTF. The CDR3 DNA reads as TGTGCCAGCCATCCTTCTTTAGGAGGGTGGGATAGCTACACCTTC.

The chain employs TRBV28 and TRBJ2-1, with 9 bases matching TRBD2. V shed 5 bases and J 6 bases; nucleotides not matched to a gene: 11. Germline values: CDR1 MDHEN, CDR2 SYDVKM. This CDR3 contains 16 residues. Here the CDR3 reads CASSPDGLAIGNEQFF. The CDR3 coding sequence is TGTGCCAGCAGTCCCGACGGACTAGCGATCGGCAATGAGCAGTTCTTC.

CDR3 in DNA: TGCAGCGTAGGAGAGAATGGCTACACCTTC. This codes for CSVGENGYTF. The chain joins TRBV29-1 to TRBJ1-2; no clear D. The ends were cut back, 6 bases at V and 6 bases at J, with 8 bases in the middle. Germline V gene data show CDR1 as SQVTM and CDR2 as ANQGSEA. The CDR3 sequence is 10 residues long.

The rearrangement joins TRBV18 to TRBJ2-3; 10 bases agree with TRBD2. After removal of 3 bases from V and 5 bases from J, the junction contained 5 bases not matched to a gene. The CDR3 contains 15 residues. Germline lookup yields CDR1 KGHSH and CDR2 LQKENI. This CDR3 reads CASSPSRLAGDTQYF. In DNA, the CDR3 is TGTGCCAGCTCACCCAGCCGACTAGCGGGAGATACGCAGTATTTT.

This chain uses TRBV27 with TRBJ2-3; 13 bases are shared with TRBD2. This CDR3 is 18 amino acids long. The V gene's germline CDR1 is MNHEY and CDR2 SMNVEV (reference sequence). V dropped 2 bases and J dropped 1; count of bases not matched to a gene: 6. Here the CDR3 reads CASSLPIGLAGGTDTQYF. CDR3 in DNA: TGTGCCAGCAGTTTACCAATCGGACTAGCGGGGGGCACAGATACGCAGTATTTT.

This chain joins TRBV10-2 and TRBJ2-2; D perhaps matches TRBD2 (6 bases). This CDR3 has 17 amino acids. V was shortened by 8 bases and J by 0 bases, with 19 bases between the two germline ends. Germline CDR1 WSHSY, CDR2 SAAADI. The CDR3 sequence: CASSFPTSRSNTGELFF. Here the CDR3 DNA reads TGCGCCAGCTCTTTCCCCACTAGCAGATCGAACACCGGGGAGCTGTTTTTT.

The V and J genes are TRBV4-2 and TRBJ2-7; a possible D gene is TRBD2 (6 bases). V lost 4 bases and J lost 5, with 24 bases in between. CDR3 length: 17 amino acids. The germline gives CDR1 LGHNA, CDR2 YNFKEQ. This CDR3 is CASSPSFGSGVMDEQYF. In DNA, the CDR3 is TGTGCCAGCAGCCCGTCATTTGGGTCGGGGGTAATGGACGAGCAGTACTTC.

This chain uses TRBV19 with TRBJ2-1; TRBD1 is a possible D gene (6 bases). Germline V gene data show CDR1 as LNHDA and CDR2 as SQIVND (reference sequence). The V and J ends lost 3 bases and 0 bases respectively, with 9 bases between them. This CDR3 contains 15 residues. DNA of the CDR3: TGTGCCAGTAGTATCTCACAGGGCTCCTACAATGAGCAGTTCTTC. This encodes CASSISQGSYNEQFF.

This clone was counted many times. J is TRBJ1-5 and V is TRBV30; TRBD1 matches 7 bases. V was pared by 2 bases and J by 4 bases, with 2 bases of the junction left unmatched. CDR3 length equals 13 residues. The germline V gene has CDR1 GTSNPN and CDR2 SVGIG (reference sequence). This CDR3 reads CAWSLQGNQPQHF. CDR3 DNA: TGTGCCTGGAGTTTACAGGGGAATCAGCCCCAGCATTTT.

This clone was observed a few times. The chain links TRBV19 to TRBJ1-3; D not certain. This CDR3 is built from 16 residues. The ends were cut back, 7 bases at V and 2 bases at J, with 18 bases in the middle. CDR1 and CDR2 from the germline V gene are LNHDA and SQIVND (reference sequence). The chain's CDR3 is CASTRPGQVTGNTIYF. The CDR3 bases are TGTGCCAGTACCCGCCCGGGTCAAGTAACTGGAAACACCATATATTTT.

This chain joins TRBV5-1 and TRBJ1-2; 7 bases are a match to TRBD1. Germline V gives CDR1 SGHRS, CDR2 YFSETQ. The CDR3 loop spans 12 amino acids. The V and J ends lost 4 bases and 8 bases, in that order; junction bases with no gene match: 5. For the CDR3, the DNA is TGCGCCAGCAGCCTTAAGACAGGGGGCTACACCTTC. Its protein is CASSLKTGGYTF.

The chain is built from TRBV6-5 and TRBJ2-7; D may be TRBD1 (6 bases). Germline assignment: CDR1 MNHEY and CDR2 SVGAGI. The CDR3 loop spans 12 amino acids. V was trimmed by 5 bases and J by 8 bases, leaving 13 bases between them. CDR3 in amino acids: CASSRNRAQQYF. DNA for the CDR3: TGTGCCAGCAGTCGCAACAGGGCGCAGCAGTACTTC.

This rearrangement joins TRBV11-2 to TRBJ2-5; 9 nucleotides agree with TRBD2. The J call may be wrong; the DNA end is better matched by TRBJ2-7. The CDR3 spans 16 residues. CDR1 is SGHAT, CDR2 FQNNGV, per germline. The CDR3 region is CASSLATSGISYEQYF. Here the CDR3 DNA reads TGTGCCAGCAGCTTAGCGACTAGCGGAATCTCCTACGAGCAGTACTTC.

The chain has TRBV7-9 and TRBJ2-3; 9 bases match TRBD1. V dropped 3 bases and J dropped 1; count of bases not matched to a gene: 2. Per the germline V gene, CDR1 is SEHNR and CDR2 is FQNEAQ (reference sequence). This CDR3 comprises 15 residues. In nucleotides, the CDR3 is TGTGCCAGCAGCTTCAGGACAGGGGGCACAGATACGCAGTATTTT. Amino acids: CASSFRTGGTDTQYF.

This chain uses TRBV19 with TRBJ2-7; TRBD1 aligns across 7 bases. The trim removed 6 bases at V and 4 bases at J, leaving 3 bases unmatched. Germline V gives CDR1 LNHDA, CDR2 SQIVND (reference sequence). This CDR3 spans 12 amino acids. Written as DNA, the CDR3 is TGTGCCAGTAGCAACAGGGGTTACGAGCAGTACTTC. This translates into CASSNRGYEQYF.

This clone was seen more than once but under ten times. An end of the junction does not agree with germline; a read error may underlie this. The chain recombines TRBV7-9 with TRBJ2-7; 9 nucleotides align to TRBD1. The germline gives CDR1 SEHNR, CDR2 FQNEAQ (reference sequence). CDR3 length equals 12 residues. The CDR3: CSSSRDRDEQYF. The CDR3 DNA sequence: TGTTCCAGCAGCCGGGACAGGGACGAGCAGTACTTC. The entire variable domain, with the rest obtained from reference TRBV7-9 and TRBJ2-7, is as follows: DTGVSQNPRHKITKRGQNVTFRCDPISEHNRLYWYRQTLGQGPEFLTYFQNEAQLEKSRLLSDRFSAERPKGSFSTLEIQRTEQGDSAMYLCSSSRDRDEQYFGPGTRLTVT.

The chain joins TRBV7-9 to TRBJ2-1; perhaps TRBD2 as D (6 bases). The V gene's germline CDR1 is SEHNR and CDR2 FQNEAQ (reference sequence). V was cut by 5 bases and J by 1 base, with 15 bases left in between. This CDR3 is 16 amino acids long. CDR3 protein: CASSPSPGLSYNEQFF. CDR3 DNA: TGTGCCAGCAGCCCTTCTCCGGGACTTTCCTACAATGAGCAGTTCTTC.

The J gene is TRBJ2-5, the V gene TRBV10-3; 10 positions match TRBD2. The CDR3 has 18 amino acids. The junction had 14 bases not matched to a gene; V was cut back by 2 bases and J by 5 bases. Germline V gene data show CDR1 as ENHRY and CDR2 as SYGVKD. DNA of the CDR3: TGTGCCATCAGTGAGAAATCAGTAGCGGGGGGAGCTCGGGAGACCCAGTACTTC. Its protein is CAISEKSVAGGARETQYF.

The chain has TRBV6-5 and TRBJ1-3; D may be TRBD1 (6 bases). The CDR3 runs to 14 residues. Per germline, CDR1 MNHEY and CDR2 SVGAGI. V was shortened by 1 base and J by 7 bases, with 11 bases between the two germline ends. The CDR3 sequence is CASSYYRDRNTIYF. CDR3 bases: TGTGCCAGCAGTTACTACAGGGACCGGAACACCATATATTTT.

The V gene is TRBV28, the J gene TRBJ1-5; D might be TRBD1 (6 bases). Germline values: CDR1 MDHEN, CDR2 SYDVKM. The length of the CDR3 is 14 residues. The germline V and J ends were trimmed by 1 base and 7 bases, with 11 bases remaining between them. The CDR3 region is CASSLLRGGQPQHF. The DNA for the CDR3 is TGTGCCAGCAGTTTATTGAGAGGGGGACAGCCCCAGCATTTT. Combining the CDR3 with reference TRBV28 and TRBJ1-5 gives the whole variable domain DVKVTQSSRYLVKRTGEKVFLECVQDMDHENMFWYRQDPGLGLRLIYFSYDVKMKEKGDIPEGYSVSREKKERFSLILESASTNQTSMYLCASSLLRGGQPQHFGDGTRLSIL.

V and J are TRBV20-1 and TRBJ2-7; no firm D call. The V gene lost 0 bases and the J gene lost 7 bases, with 7 bases spanning the gap. Germline V gene data show CDR1 as DFQATT and CDR2 as SNEGSKA (reference sequence). This CDR3 is built from 11 residues. In nucleotides, the CDR3 is TGCAGTGCTAGAGAAGTGCGGGAGCAGTACTTC. Protein sequence: CSAREVREQYF.

This clone was picked up a small number of times. The chain links TRBV13 to TRBJ2-2; D is ambiguous. Germline lookup yields CDR1 PRHDT and CDR2 FYEKMQ (reference sequence). The V gene lost 6 bases and the J gene lost 5 bases, with 13 bases spanning the gap. This CDR3 spans 14 amino acids. CDR3 DNA sequence: TGTGCCAGCAGTGTGGGCTCTGAGACCGGGGAGCTGTTTTTT. Translating it yields CASSVGSETGELFF. Based on the CDR3 plus reference TRBV13 and TRBJ2-2, the full variable domain is AAGVIQSPRHLIKEKRETATLKCYPIPRHDTVYWYQQGPGQDPQFLISFYEKMQSDKGSIPDRFSAQQFSDYHSELNMSSLELGDSALYFCASSVGSETGELFFGEGSRLTVL.

V and J are TRBV7-9 and TRBJ2-7; TRBD1 is a possible D gene (6 bases). The CDR3 has 15 amino acids. Germline CDR1 reads SEHNR; CDR2 reads FQNEAQ (reference sequence). V was pared by 3 bases and J by 4 bases, with 16 bases between. CDR3 DNA: TGTGCCAGCAGCTTGGGGGCCACACGGATATACGAGCAGTACTTC. Its translation is CASSLGATRIYEQYF.

The V and J genes are TRBV7-2 and TRBJ1-6; D possibly corresponds to TRBD1 (6 bases). This CDR3 is 14 amino acids long. V lost 2 bases, J lost 9 bases, and 11 bases lay in between. The V gene's germline CDR1 is SGHTA and CDR2 FQGNSA. The CDR3 DNA reads as TGTGCCAGCAGCTTAAGGCAGGGGAGTTCACCCCTCCACTTT. As protein: CASSLRQGSSPLHF.

This chain uses TRBV19 with TRBJ1-5, with a weak D call TRBD1 (6 bases). Germline CDR1 and CDR2: LNHDA and SQIVND (reference sequence). The CDR3 runs to 13 residues. V lost 4 bases and J lost 7, with 11 bases in between. The CDR3 sequence: CASSTQGTQPQHF. CDR3 nucleotide sequence: TGTGCCAGTAGTACACAGGGAACCCAGCCCCAGCATTTT. Complete variable domain (other parts from reference TRBV19 and TRBJ1-5): DGGITQSPKYLFRKEGQNVTLSCEQNLNHDAMYWYRQDPGQGLRLIYYSQIVNDFQKGDIAEGYSVSREKKESFPLTVTSAQKNPTAFYLCASSTQGTQPQHFGDGTRLSIL.